This TCR beta chain was identified in a study of T cells in localized non-small cell lung cancer. Assay: immunoSEQ multiplex PCR; the TCRdb copy retains only in-frame clones and omits some. The sample consists of roughly 2,600 clones, around 28% of them appearing once. Points from the study as a whole: Appearing in adjacent lung were a median 57 of the top 100 tumor clones. Tumor samples were not multi-region, leaving intratumor heterogeneity unexcluded.

The CDR3 loop spans 14 amino acids. The germline V gene encodes CDR1 LGHNT and CDR2 FRNRAP. Trimming stripped 5 bases from V and 2 bases from J, with 12 bases between. This clone is classed as large. Its antigen is undetermined. The material sequenced was lung tumor tissue, taken before any cancer treatment. V is TRBV12-5 and J is TRBJ1-2, with D possibly matching TRBD1 (5 bases). The receptor comes from a woman aged 35 to 70 with stage III lung adenocarcinoma. The CDR3 reads CASGPGRDNYGYTF. CDR3 in DNA: TGTGCTAGTGGTCCTGGACGGGACAACTATGGCTACACCTTC.